This T cell receptor beta chain was captured by sequencing in a study of cytomegalovirus exposure and HLA in healthy donors. Germline CDR1 and CDR2: MNHEY and SMNVEV (reference sequence). Trimming took 5 bases from V and 6 from J, leaving 12 bases between them. CDR3 length: 13 residues. This clone was found a few times. This PCR relied on a set of 60 Vbeta primers and 13 Jbeta primers. The assay was immunoSEQ multiplex PCR, and TCRdb's table has in-frame clones only and misses some. The sample holds roughly 140,000 clones, 82% seen once. Sequencing was done on a sample of PBMCs. The chain links TRBV27 to TRBJ2-3; a possible D gene is TRBD2 (5 bases). The source of this sequence is a male donor in good health and CMV-seronegative. CDR3 loop: CASSVNGGDTQYF. CDR3 nucleotide sequence: TGTGCCAGCAGTGTCAACGGAGGTGATACGCAGTATTTT.